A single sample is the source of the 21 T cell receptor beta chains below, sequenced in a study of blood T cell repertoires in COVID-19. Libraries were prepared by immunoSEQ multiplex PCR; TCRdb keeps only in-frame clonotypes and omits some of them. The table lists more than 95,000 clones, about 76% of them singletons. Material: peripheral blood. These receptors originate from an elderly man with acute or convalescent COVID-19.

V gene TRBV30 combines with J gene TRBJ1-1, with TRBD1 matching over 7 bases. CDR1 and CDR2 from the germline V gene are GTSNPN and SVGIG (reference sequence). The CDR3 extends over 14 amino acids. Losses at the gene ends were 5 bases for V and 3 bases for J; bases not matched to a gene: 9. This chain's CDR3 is CAWARGPGDTEAFF. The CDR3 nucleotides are TGTGCCTGGGCAAGGGGGCCCGGCGACACTGAAGCTTTCTTT. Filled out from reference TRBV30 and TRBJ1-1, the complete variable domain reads SQTIHQWPATLVQPVGSPLSLECTVEGTSNPNLYWYRQAAGRGLQLLFYSVGIGQISSEVPQNLSASRPQDRQFILSSKKLLLSDSGFYLCAWARGPGDTEAFFGQGTRLTVV.

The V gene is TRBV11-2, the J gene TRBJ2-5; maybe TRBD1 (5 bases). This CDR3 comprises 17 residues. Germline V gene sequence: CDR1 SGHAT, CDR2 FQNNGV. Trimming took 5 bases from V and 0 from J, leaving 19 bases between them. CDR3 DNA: TGTGCCAGCAGCCCGCAAAGACAGACAACCTACCAAGAGACCCAGTACTTC. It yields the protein CASSPQRQTTYQETQYF. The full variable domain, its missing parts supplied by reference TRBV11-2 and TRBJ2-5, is EAGVAQSPRYKIIEKRQSVAFWCNPISGHATLYWYQQILGQGPKLLIQFQNNGVVDDSQLPKDRFSAERLKGVDSTLKIQPAKLEDSAVYLCASSPQRQTTYQETQYFGPGTRLLVL.

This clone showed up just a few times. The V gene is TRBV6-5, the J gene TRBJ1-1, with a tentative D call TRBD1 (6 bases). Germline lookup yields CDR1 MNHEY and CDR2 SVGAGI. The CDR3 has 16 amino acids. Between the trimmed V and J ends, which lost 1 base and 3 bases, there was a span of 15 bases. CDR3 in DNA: TGTGCCAGCAGTTACTTAGAACAGGGTAGGGACACTGAAGCTTTCTTT. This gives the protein CASSYLEQGRDTEAFF.

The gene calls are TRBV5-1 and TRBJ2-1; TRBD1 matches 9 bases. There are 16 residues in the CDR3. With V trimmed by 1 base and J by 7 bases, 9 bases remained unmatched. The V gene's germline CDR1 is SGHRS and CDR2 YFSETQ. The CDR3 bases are TGCGCCAGCAGCTTGTACGGGACAGGGAATTTGAATGAGCAGTTCTTC. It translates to CASSLYGTGNLNEQFF. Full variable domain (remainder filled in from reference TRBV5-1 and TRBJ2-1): KAGVTQTPRYLIKTRGQQVTLSCSPISGHRSVSWYQQTPGQGLQFLFEYFSETQRNKGNFPGRFSGRQFSNSRSEMNVSTLELGDSALYLCASSLYGTGNLNEQFFGPGTRLTVL.

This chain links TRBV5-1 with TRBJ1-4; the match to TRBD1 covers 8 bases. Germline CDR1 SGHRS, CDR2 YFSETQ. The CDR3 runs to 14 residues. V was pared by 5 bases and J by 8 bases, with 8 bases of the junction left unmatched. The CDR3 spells CASRPTGVREKLFF. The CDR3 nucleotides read TGCGCCAGCAGACCGACAGGGGTAAGAGAAAAACTGTTTTTT. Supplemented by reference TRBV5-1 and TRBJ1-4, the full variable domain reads KAGVTQTPRYLIKTRGQQVTLSCSPISGHRSVSWYQQTPGQGLQFLFEYFSETQRNKGNFPGRFSGRQFSNSRSEMNVSTLELGDSALYLCASRPTGVREKLFFGSGTQLSVL.

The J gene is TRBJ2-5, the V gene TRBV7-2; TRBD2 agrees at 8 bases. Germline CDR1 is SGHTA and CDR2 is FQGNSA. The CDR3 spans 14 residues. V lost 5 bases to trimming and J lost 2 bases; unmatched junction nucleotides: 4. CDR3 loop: CASSVSGVQETQYF. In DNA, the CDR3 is TGTGCCAGCAGCGTTAGCGGGGTTCAAGAGACCCAGTACTTC. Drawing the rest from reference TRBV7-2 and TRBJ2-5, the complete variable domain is GAGVSQSPSNKVTEKGKDVELRCDPISGHTALYWYRQSLGQGLEFLIYFQGNSAPDKSGLPSDRFSAERTGGSVSTLTIQRTQQEDSAVYLCASSVSGVQETQYFGPGTRLLVL.

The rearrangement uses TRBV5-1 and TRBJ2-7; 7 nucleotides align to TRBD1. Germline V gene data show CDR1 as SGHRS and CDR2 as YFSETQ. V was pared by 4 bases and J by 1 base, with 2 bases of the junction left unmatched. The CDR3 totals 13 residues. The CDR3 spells CASSDRASYEQYF. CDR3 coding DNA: TGCGCCAGCAGCGACAGGGCGTCCTACGAGCAGTACTTC.

The CDR3 DNA sequence: TGCGCCAGCAGCTGGGGACTAGCGGGCTTGAAAGAGACCCAGTACTTC. Its translation: CASSWGLAGLKETQYF. The rearrangement uses TRBV5-1 and TRBJ2-5; TRBD2 matches 12 bases. Trimming removed 3 bases from V and 3 bases from J; junction bases left unmatched: 6. Germline V gives CDR1 SGHRS, CDR2 YFSETQ. The length of the CDR3 is 16 residues.

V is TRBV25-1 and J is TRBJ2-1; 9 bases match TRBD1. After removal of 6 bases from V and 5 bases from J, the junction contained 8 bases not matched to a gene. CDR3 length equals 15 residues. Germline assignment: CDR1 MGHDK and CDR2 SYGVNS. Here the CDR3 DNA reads TGTGCCAGCAGAGCCCCGGGACAGGGTAACAATGAGCAGTTCTTC. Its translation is CASRAPGQGNNEQFF.

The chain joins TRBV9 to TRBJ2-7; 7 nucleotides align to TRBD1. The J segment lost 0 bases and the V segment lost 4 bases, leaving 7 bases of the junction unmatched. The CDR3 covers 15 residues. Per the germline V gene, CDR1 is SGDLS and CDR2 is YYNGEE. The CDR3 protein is CASSRGRQYSYEQYF. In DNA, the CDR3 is TGTGCCAGCAGCAGGGGGCGACAATACTCCTACGAGCAGTACTTC.

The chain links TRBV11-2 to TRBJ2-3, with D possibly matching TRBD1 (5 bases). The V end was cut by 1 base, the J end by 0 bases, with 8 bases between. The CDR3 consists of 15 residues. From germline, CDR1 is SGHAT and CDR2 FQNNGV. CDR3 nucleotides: TGTGCCAGCAGCTTAGTCCAGGGAAGCACAGATACGCAGTATTTT. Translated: CASSLVQGSTDTQYF. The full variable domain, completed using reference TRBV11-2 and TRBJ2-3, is EAGVAQSPRYKIIEKRQSVAFWCNPISGHATLYWYQQILGQGPKLLIQFQNNGVVDDSQLPKDRFSAERLKGVDSTLKIQPAKLEDSAVYLCASSLVQGSTDTQYFGPGTRLTVL.

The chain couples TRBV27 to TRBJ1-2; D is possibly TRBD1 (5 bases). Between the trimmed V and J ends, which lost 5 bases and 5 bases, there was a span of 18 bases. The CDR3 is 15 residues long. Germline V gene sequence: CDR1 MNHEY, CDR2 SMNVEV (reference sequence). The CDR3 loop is CASSPRTSPLYGYTF. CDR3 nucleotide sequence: TGTGCCAGCAGTCCCAGGACAAGCCCCCTATATGGCTACACCTTC.

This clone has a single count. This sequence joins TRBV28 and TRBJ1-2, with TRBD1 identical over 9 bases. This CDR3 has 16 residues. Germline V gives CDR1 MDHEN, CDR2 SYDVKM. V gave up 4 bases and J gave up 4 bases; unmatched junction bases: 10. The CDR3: CASSSLNRGRLYGYTF. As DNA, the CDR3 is TGTGCCAGCAGTTCCTTAAACAGGGGGCGCCTCTATGGCTACACCTTC.

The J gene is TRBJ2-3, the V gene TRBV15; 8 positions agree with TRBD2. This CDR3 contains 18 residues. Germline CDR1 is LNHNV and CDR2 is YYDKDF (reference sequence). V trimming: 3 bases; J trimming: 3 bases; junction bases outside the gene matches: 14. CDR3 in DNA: TGTGCCACCAGCAGCACGCGGACCAGGCTAGCGGGTACAGATACGCAGTATTTT. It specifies CATSSTRTRLAGTDTQYF.

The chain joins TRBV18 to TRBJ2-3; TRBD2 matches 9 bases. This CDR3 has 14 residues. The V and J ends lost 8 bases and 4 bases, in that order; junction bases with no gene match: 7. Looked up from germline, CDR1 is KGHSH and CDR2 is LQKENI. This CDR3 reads CASAGLANSDTQYF. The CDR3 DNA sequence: TGTGCCAGCGCCGGACTAGCGAATTCAGATACGCAGTATTTT. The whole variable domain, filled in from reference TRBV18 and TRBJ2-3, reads NAGVMQNPRHLVRRRGQEARLRCSPMKGHSHVYWYRQLPEEGLKFMVYLQKENIIDESGMPKERFSAEFPKEGPSILRIQQVVRGDSAAYFCASAGLANSDTQYFGPGTRLTVL.

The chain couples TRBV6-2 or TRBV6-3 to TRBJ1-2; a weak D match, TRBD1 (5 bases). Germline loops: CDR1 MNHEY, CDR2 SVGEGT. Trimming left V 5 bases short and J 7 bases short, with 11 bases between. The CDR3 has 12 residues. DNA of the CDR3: TGTGCCAGCAGTCGGGGGACGGTTGGCTACACCTTC. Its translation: CASSRGTVGYTF.

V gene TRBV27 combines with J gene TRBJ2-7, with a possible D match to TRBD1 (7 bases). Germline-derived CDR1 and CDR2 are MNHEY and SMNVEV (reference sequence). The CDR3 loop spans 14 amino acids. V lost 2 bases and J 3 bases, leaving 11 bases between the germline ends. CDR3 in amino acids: CASSLGQGGYEQYF. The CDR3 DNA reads TGTGCCAGCAGTTTAGGGCAGGGGGGCTACGAGCAGTACTTC.

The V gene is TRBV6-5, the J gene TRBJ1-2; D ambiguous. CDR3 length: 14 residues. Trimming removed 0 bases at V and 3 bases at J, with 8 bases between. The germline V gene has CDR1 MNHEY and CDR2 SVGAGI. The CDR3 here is CASSYSLGDYGYTF. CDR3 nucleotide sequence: TGTGCCAGCAGTTACTCTCTCGGAGACTATGGCTACACCTTC.

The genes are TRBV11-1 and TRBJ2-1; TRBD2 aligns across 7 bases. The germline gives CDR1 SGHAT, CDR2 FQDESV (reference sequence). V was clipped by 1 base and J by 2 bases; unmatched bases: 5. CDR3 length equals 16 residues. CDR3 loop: CASSLEASGTYNEQFF. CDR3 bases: TGTGCCAGCAGCTTAGAGGCTAGCGGTACCTACAATGAGCAGTTCTTC.

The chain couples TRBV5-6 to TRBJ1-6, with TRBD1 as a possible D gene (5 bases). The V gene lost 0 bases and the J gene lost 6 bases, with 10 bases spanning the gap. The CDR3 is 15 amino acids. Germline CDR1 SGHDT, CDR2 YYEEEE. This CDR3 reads CASSLGRGVNSPLHF. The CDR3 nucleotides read TGTGCCAGCAGCTTGGGGCGGGGGGTTAATTCACCCCTCCACTTT.

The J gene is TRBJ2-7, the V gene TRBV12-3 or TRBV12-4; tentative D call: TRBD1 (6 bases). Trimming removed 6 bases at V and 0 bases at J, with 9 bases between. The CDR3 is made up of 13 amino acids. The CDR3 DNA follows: TGTGCCAGCAGACAGGGCCACTCCTACGAGCAGTACTTC. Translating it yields CASRQGHSYEQYF.